Each of the 26 T cell receptor beta chains below was sequenced from the same sample in a study of blood T cell repertoires in COVID-19. Repertoires were generated with immunoSEQ multiplex PCR, while TCRdb's copy carries only in-frame clones and drops some. The repertoire consists of 200,000 or so clones, with 84% occurring once and the leading ten covering more than 9%. Sequencing input: peripheral blood. Receptors originate from an elderly woman with COVID-19, enrolled during active disease.

This chain links TRBV5-1 with TRBJ1-2; 7 positions agree with TRBD1. This CDR3 region has 13 residues. CDR1 is SGHRS and CDR2 is YFSETQ in the germline V gene. V gave up 3 bases and J gave up 7 bases; unmatched junction bases: 6. CDR3 in amino acids: CASSSGTAGGYTF. The CDR3 DNA follows: TGCGCCAGCAGCTCCGGGACAGCCGGTGGCTACACCTTC.

The rearrangement links TRBV9 to TRBJ2-3, with TRBD2 matching 11 bases. J lost 4 bases, V lost 4 bases, and 2 bases had no gene match. The CDR3 is 14 residues long. The germline CDR1 and CDR2 sequences are SGDLS and YYNGEE. CDR3 DNA sequence: TGTGCCAGCAGCCAGGGACTAGCGGCAGATACGCAGTATTTT. This sequence encodes CASSQGLAADTQYF. Full variable domain (remainder filled in from reference TRBV9 and TRBJ2-3): DSGVTQTPKHLITATGQRVTLRCSPRSGDLSVYWYQQSLDQGLQFLIQYYNGEERAKGNILERFSAQQFPDLHSELNLSSLELGDSALYFCASSQGLAADTQYFGPGTRLTVL.

The rearrangement links TRBV7-9 to TRBJ1-4, with 7 bases identical to TRBD1. V trimming: 5 bases; J trimming: 8 bases; junction bases outside the gene matches: 8. CDR1 and CDR2 (germline): SEHNR, FQNEAQ (reference sequence). This CDR3 spans 14 amino acids. The CDR3, as DNA: TGTGCCAGCAGCCAAGACAGGGTTGGCGAAAAACTGTTTTTT. Protein product: CASSQDRVGEKLFF.

The V call is TRBV3-1 (or the pseudogene TRBV3-2), the J call TRBJ1-2, with D tentatively TRBD1 (5 bases). CDR1 LGHDT and CDR2 YNNKEL come from the germline V gene (reference sequence). V lost 2 bases and J 4 bases, leaving 23 bases between the germline ends. This CDR3 has 18 amino acids. The CDR3 sequence: CASSQQMRTLTASYGYTF. DNA of the CDR3: TGTGCCAGCAGCCAACAGATGAGGACATTAACGGCATCCTATGGCTACACCTTC.

The chain combines TRBV28 with TRBJ1-1; D unresolved. Per germline, CDR1 MDHEN and CDR2 SYDVKM. The CDR3 runs to 13 residues. Trimming stripped 7 bases from V and 1 base from J, with 10 bases between. CDR3 bases: TGTGCCAGCATTAAACCGGGGAACACTGAAGCTTTCTTT. Translation gives CASIKPGNTEAFF.

V is TRBV3-1 (or the pseudogene TRBV3-2) and J is TRBJ1-3; D is ambiguous. The V gene's germline CDR1 is LGHDT and CDR2 YNNKEL (reference sequence). The V end was cut by 1 base, the J end by 0 bases, with 10 bases between. The CDR3 runs 16 residues. Here the CDR3 DNA reads TGTGCCAGCAGCCAAGGGCGCGGGAGCTCTGGAAACACCATATATTTT. Its translation is CASSQGRGSSGNTIYF.

The CDR3 region has the DNA TGTGCCAGCAGCCAAGTTGGGGGGAAGGGAGGCTACACCTTC. It encodes CASSQVGGKGGYTF. This chain joins TRBV3-1 (or the pseudogene TRBV3-2) and TRBJ1-2; D is possibly TRBD1 (5 bases). The V end was cut by 1 base, the J end by 8 bases, with 14 bases between. CDR1 and CDR2 (germline): LGHDT, YNNKEL (reference sequence). The CDR3 extends over 14 amino acids.

The chain combines TRBV11-3 with TRBJ1-4, with a possible D match to TRBD1 (5 bases). Trimming stripped 0 bases from V and 0 bases from J, with 14 bases between. CDR1 and CDR2 (germline): SGHNT, YENEEA. CDR3 length equals 18 residues. The CDR3 bases are TGTGCCAGCAGCTTAGAGACAGCCGACATAACAACTAATGAAAAACTGTTTTTT. Translated: CASSLETADITTNEKLFF.

The chain is built from TRBV5-1 and TRBJ1-2, with 12 bases matching TRBD1. The CDR3 is 15 residues long. J lost 7 bases, V lost 0 bases, and 4 bases had no gene match. Germline V lookup: CDR1 SGHRS, CDR2 YFSETQ. CDR3 in amino acids: CASSLEGQGASGYTF. The CDR3 DNA reads TGCGCCAGCAGCTTGGAGGGACAGGGGGCCTCTGGCTACACCTTC.

The V call is TRBV7-9, the J call TRBJ1-1, with D maybe TRBD1 (5 bases). Germline-derived CDR1 and CDR2 are SEHNR and FQNEAQ (reference sequence). Trimming took 6 bases from V and 5 from J, leaving 22 bases between them. There are 16 residues in the CDR3. The CDR3 DNA is TGTGCCAGCAGGTCTTATGGAAGGGGAAAGGGGACTGAAGCTTTCTTT. Its translation is CASRSYGRGKGTEAFF.

This sequence joins TRBV5-3 and TRBJ1-6, with D possibly matching TRBD1 (5 bases). TRBV5-3 is an ORF, with its function uncertain. V was trimmed by 2 bases and J by 0 bases, leaving 30 bases between them. This CDR3 spans 23 amino acids. The CDR3 coding sequence is TGTGCCAGAAGCTTCAACTGGGGCGACATTCCCTCCCCGGTCGTCTCCTATAATTCACCCCTCCACTTT. The encoded protein is CARSFNWGDIPSPVVSYNSPLHF.

This CDR3 is CASKTGDSLGNTEAFF. As DNA, the CDR3 is TGTGCCAGCAAGACAGGGGACTCCCTGGGGAACACTGAAGCTTTCTTT. This sequence joins TRBV28 and TRBJ1-1; 8 bases match TRBD1. Losses at the gene ends were 7 bases for V and 1 base for J; bases not matched to a gene: 11. There are 16 residues in the CDR3. Germline V gene data show CDR1 as MDHEN and CDR2 as SYDVKM.

V and J are TRBV3-1 (or the pseudogene TRBV3-2) and TRBJ1-6; no clear D gene. The germline CDR1 and CDR2 sequences are LGHDT and YNNKEL (reference sequence). V shed 1 base and J shed 12 bases, with 16 bases lying between them. The CDR3 extends over 15 amino acids. The CDR3 reads CASSQGLEGVLPLHF. The CDR3 bases are TGTGCCAGCAGCCAAGGGCTCGAGGGAGTTTTACCCCTCCACTTT.

The chain links TRBV6-5 to TRBJ1-2; the D is unclear. CDR3 size: 14 residues. Trimming left V 0 bases short and J 4 bases short, with 9 bases between. CDR1 and CDR2 from the germline V gene are MNHEY and SVGAGI. The DNA for the CDR3 is TGTGCCAGCAGTTACTCGACGGGAACCTATGGCTACACCTTC. This encodes CASSYSTGTYGYTF.

This chain connects TRBV7-2 to TRBJ2-4; D is uncertain. Germline V gene data show CDR1 as SGHTA and CDR2 as FQGNSA. The CDR3 is made up of 17 amino acids. Deletions cut 5 bases from V and 1 base from J, with 18 bases between. The CDR3 is CASSHRAIQNAKNIQYF. The CDR3 bases are TGTGCCAGCAGCCACAGAGCCATACAGAACGCCAAAAACATTCAGTACTTC.

CDR3 sequence reads: CASRYYTEAFF. The CDR3 nucleotides read TGTGCCAGCAGGTATTACACTGAAGCTTTCTTT. This chain uses TRBV2 with TRBJ1-1; no clear D gene. This CDR3 is 11 amino acids long. Trimming removed 6 bases at V and 3 bases at J, with 5 bases between. CDR1 and CDR2 from the germline V gene are SNHLY and FYNNEI.

This rearrangement joins TRBV18 to TRBJ2-7, with a possible D match to TRBD1 (5 bases). This CDR3 is 13 amino acids long. V shed 4 bases and J shed 1 base, with 8 bases lying between them. Germline lookup yields CDR1 KGHSH and CDR2 LQKENI. The CDR3 spells CASSQTASYEQYF. In DNA form, the CDR3 reads TGTGCCAGCTCACAGACAGCGTCCTACGAGCAGTACTTC.

V gene TRBV27 combines with J gene TRBJ1-2; 8 bases fit TRBD1. Germline lookup yields CDR1 MNHEY and CDR2 SMNVEV (reference sequence). This CDR3 has 13 residues. The J segment lost 4 bases and the V segment lost 8 bases, leaving 6 bases of the junction unmatched. The CDR3 DNA is TGTGCCAGCGGACAGGGAACCTTCTATGGCTACACCTTC. Its translation: CASGQGTFYGYTF.

The chain links TRBV6-5 to TRBJ2-1; the match to TRBD2 covers 8 bases. The length of the CDR3 is 15 residues. Unmatched junction bases numbered 7, after V lost 6 bases and J lost 3 bases. Per the germline V gene, CDR1 is MNHEY and CDR2 is SVGAGI. CDR3 nucleotide sequence: TGTGCCAGCAGCCGGAGCGGGGGATACTACAATGAGCAGTTCTTC. It specifies CASSRSGGYYNEQFF.

The chain has TRBV2 and TRBJ1-1; tentative D call: TRBD1 (5 bases). Trimming removed 8 bases at V and 3 bases at J, with 16 bases between. The CDR3 runs to 14 residues. Germline V gives CDR1 SNHLY, CDR2 FYNNEI. This CDR3 reads CASLRGEADTEAFF. CDR3 nucleotides: TGTGCCAGCCTACGAGGGGAGGCGGACACTGAAGCTTTCTTT.

The V and J genes are TRBV3-1 (or the pseudogene TRBV3-2) and TRBJ2-5, with 10 bases matching TRBD2. Germline V lookup: CDR1 LGHDT, CDR2 YNNKEL (reference sequence). The CDR3 runs to 15 residues. With 4 bases clipped from V and 2 bases from J, the junction kept 4 bases outside the gene matches. The CDR3 loop is CASSLAGGKQETQYF. The CDR3 coding sequence is TGTGCCAGCAGCCTAGCGGGGGGCAAGCAAGAGACCCAGTACTTC.

J is TRBJ2-7 and V is TRBV30; tentative D call: TRBD2 (6 bases). CDR3 length: 16 residues. Germline loops: CDR1 GTSNPN, CDR2 SVGIG (reference sequence). V was shortened by 1 base and J by 3 bases, with 19 bases between the two germline ends. The CDR3 region has the DNA TGTGCCTGGAGTGCCCGGGGGACTCTCAGACTCTACGAGCAGTACTTC. Translating gives CAWSARGTLRLYEQYF.

This clone was seen more than once but under ten times. The chain couples TRBV7-2 to TRBJ2-1; 7 nucleotides match TRBD1. CDR3 length: 15 amino acids. The germline V gene encodes CDR1 SGHTA and CDR2 FQGNSA. Trimming at V came to 4 bases and at J to 2 bases, leaving 5 bases not matched to a gene. This CDR3 is CASSSPGTAYNEQFF. The CDR3 region has the DNA TGTGCCAGCAGCTCCCCCGGGACAGCCTACAATGAGCAGTTCTTC. Combining the CDR3 with reference TRBV7-2 and TRBJ2-1 gives the whole variable domain GAGVSQSPSNKVTEKGKDVELRCDPISGHTALYWYRQSLGQGLEFLIYFQGNSAPDKSGLPSDRFSAERTGGSVSTLTIQRTQQEDSAVYLCASSSPGTAYNEQFFGPGTRLTVL.

This rearrangement joins TRBV11-2 to TRBJ1-1; no definite D call. CDR1 is SGHAT and CDR2 is FQNNGV in the germline V gene. V lost 5 bases, J lost 5 bases, and 12 bases lay in between. This CDR3 contains 13 residues. The CDR3 reads CASSPFGGTEAFF. In DNA, the CDR3 is TGTGCCAGCAGCCCATTCGGCGGAACTGAAGCTTTCTTT.

The genes are TRBV10-3 and TRBJ1-3; D uncertain. The CDR3 totals 14 residues. V was shortened by 2 bases and J by 2 bases, with 7 bases between the two germline ends. Germline CDR1 ENHRY, CDR2 SYGVKD. The CDR3 spells CAISEAGAGNTIYF. The CDR3 nucleotides are TGTGCCATCAGTGAGGCCGGGGCTGGAAACACCATATATTTT.

This chain uses TRBV5-1 with TRBJ1-4; 7 nucleotides align to TRBD1. This CDR3 has 15 residues. V shed 0 bases and J 6 bases; nucleotides not matched to a gene: 5. The germline CDR1 and CDR2 sequences are SGHRS and YFSETQ. The CDR3 DNA reads TGCGCCAGCAGCTTGGGATCAGGGGGTGATGAAAAACTGTTTTTT. Encoded protein: CASSLGSGGDEKLFF.